The source of this TCR beta chain is a study of T cells after posttransplantation cyclophosphamide. Whole-study findings and limits: TRB overlap between skin or GI tissue T cells and blood was limited. Recipient CMV seropositivity and CMV reactivation strongly tracked TRB clonality. Later blood repertoires were often dominated by clones from the donor CD8+ memory compartment.

Unmatched junction bases numbered 3, after V lost 9 bases and J lost 1 base. This CDR3 has 13 amino acids. Germline CDR1 reads MNHEY; CDR2 reads SVGAGI. Measured with immunoSEQ multiplex PCR; TCRdb has only the in-frame clones, and not every one. The profile covers 15,000 to 20,000 clones, none occurring a single time. This clone was picked up many times. Its target is unknown. Treatment was busulfan-fludarabine conditioning, a marrow graft, and cyclophosphamide on days +3 and +4. Sample: PBMCs, taken after allogeneic stem cell transplant with posttransplant cyclophosphamide. V and J are TRBV6-5 and TRBJ2-1; TRBD2 aligns across 7 bases. The sequence came from a female patient between 30 and 39 years old who received an allogeneic stem cell transplant from a related donor, was CMV-positive, and had no GVHD. Some T cells may originate from the graft donor. CDR3 coding DNA: TGTGCCAGTAGCGGGTTATCCTACAATGAGCAGTTCTTC. The encoded protein is CASSGLSYNEQFF.